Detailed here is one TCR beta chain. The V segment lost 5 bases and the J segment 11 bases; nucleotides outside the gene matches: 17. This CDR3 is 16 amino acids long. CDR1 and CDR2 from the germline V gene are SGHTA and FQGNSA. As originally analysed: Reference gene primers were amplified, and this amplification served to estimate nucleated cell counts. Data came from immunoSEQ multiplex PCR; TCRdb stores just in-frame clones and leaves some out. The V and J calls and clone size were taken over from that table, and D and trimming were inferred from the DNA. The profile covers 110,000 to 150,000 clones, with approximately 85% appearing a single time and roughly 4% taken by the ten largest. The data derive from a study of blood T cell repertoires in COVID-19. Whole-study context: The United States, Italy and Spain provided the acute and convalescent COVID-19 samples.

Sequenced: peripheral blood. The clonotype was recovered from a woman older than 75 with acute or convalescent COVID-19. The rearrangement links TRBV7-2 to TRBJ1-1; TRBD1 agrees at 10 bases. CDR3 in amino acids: CASSPHLVRQGAWAFF. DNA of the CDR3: TGTGCCAGCAGCCCCCATCTGGTTCGACAGGGGGCTTGGGCTTTCTTT.